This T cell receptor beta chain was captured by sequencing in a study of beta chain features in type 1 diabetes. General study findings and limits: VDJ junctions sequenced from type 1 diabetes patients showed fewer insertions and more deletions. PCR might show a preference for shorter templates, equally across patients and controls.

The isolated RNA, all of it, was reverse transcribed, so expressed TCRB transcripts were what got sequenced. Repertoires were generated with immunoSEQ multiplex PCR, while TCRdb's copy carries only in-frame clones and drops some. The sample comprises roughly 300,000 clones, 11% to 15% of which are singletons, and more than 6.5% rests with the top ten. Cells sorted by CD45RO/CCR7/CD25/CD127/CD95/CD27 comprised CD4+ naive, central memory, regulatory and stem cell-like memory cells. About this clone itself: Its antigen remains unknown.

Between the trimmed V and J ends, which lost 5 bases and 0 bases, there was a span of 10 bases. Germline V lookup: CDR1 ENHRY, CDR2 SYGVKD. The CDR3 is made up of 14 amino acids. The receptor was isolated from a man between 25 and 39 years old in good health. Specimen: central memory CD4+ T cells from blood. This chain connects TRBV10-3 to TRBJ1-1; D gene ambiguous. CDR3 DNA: TGTGCCATCAGTACTTCGCGGGTGAACACTGAAGCTTTCTTT. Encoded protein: CAISTSRVNTEAFF.